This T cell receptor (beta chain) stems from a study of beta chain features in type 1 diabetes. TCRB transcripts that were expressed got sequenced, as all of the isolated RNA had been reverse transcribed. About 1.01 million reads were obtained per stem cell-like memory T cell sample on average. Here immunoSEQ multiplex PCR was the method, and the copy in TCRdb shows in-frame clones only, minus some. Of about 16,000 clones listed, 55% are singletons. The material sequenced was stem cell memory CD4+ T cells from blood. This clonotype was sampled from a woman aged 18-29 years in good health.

The chain's CDR3 is CASSGATQETQYF. CDR3 nucleotide sequence: TGTGCCAGCAGTGGGGCAACCCAAGAGACCCAGTACTTC. The chain recombines TRBV2 with TRBJ2-5; no clear D. The CDR3 loop spans 13 amino acids. Trimming took 4 bases from V and 1 from J, leaving 7 bases between them. Germline assignment: CDR1 SNHLY and CDR2 FYNNEI.